This is a list of T cell receptor beta chains from one sample in a study of cytomegalovirus exposure and HLA in healthy donors. Sequencing was performed with immunoSEQ multiplex PCR; in TCRdb, only in-frame clones are kept and a portion is missing. This sample has about 220,000 clones, with 70% to 90% found just once. The specimen sequenced was PBMCs. The receptors shown here come from a woman in her late teens or twenties in good health and CMV-seronegative. The CDR3 runs from the conserved cysteine through the conserved F or W. Fields, in order: D gene, V gene, clone size, J gene, CDR3 DNA, CDR3 protein. The D gene is left open where the match is weak. Clone size is stated in some rows and not others, as once, few, many or a class when expanded.

d_call: .; v_call: TRBV7-2; clone_size: few; j_call: TRBJ1-2; cdr3_nt: TGTGCCAGCAGCGTAAACCTAAACTCTGGCTACACCTTC; cdr3_aa: CASSVNLNSGYTF
d_call: .; v_call: TRBV2; clone_size: .; j_call: TRBJ1-2; cdr3_nt: TGTGCCAGCCAGGACAAAGGGCGGAAAGCTAACTATGGCTACACCTTC; cdr3_aa: CASQDKGRKANYGYTF
d_call: .; v_call: TRBV7-8; clone_size: .; j_call: TRBJ2-5; cdr3_nt: TGTGCCAGCAGCTTAGGTCCGGGGAAAGAGACCCAGTACTTC; cdr3_aa: CASSLGPGKETQYF
d_call: TRBD2; v_call: TRBV27; clone_size: .; j_call: TRBJ2-5; cdr3_nt: TGTGCCAGCGCAGCGGGAGTCATGGAGACCCAGTACTTC; cdr3_aa: CASAAGVMETQYF
d_call: TRBD1; v_call: TRBV27; clone_size: few; j_call: TRBJ2-7; cdr3_nt: TGTGCCACCGCAGCTCGGACAGGGGGCAACGAGCAGTACTTC; cdr3_aa: CATAARTGGNEQYF
d_call: TRBD1; v_call: TRBV6-5; clone_size: .; j_call: TRBJ2-7; cdr3_nt: TGTGCCAGCAGTAGCCGGGACAGGGGTACCTACGAGCAGTACTTC; cdr3_aa: CASSSRDRGTYEQYF
d_call: TRBD1; v_call: TRBV28; clone_size: .; j_call: TRBJ2-4; cdr3_nt: TGTGCCAGCGCGTCAGGGGGAACAAAAAACATTCAGTACTTC; cdr3_aa: CASASGGTKNIQYF
d_call: TRBD1; v_call: TRBV5-4; clone_size: once; j_call: TRBJ2-7; cdr3_nt: TGTGCCAGCAGCGGGGACAGGGTCTCCTACGAGCAGTACTTC; cdr3_aa: CASSGDRVSYEQYF
d_call: .; v_call: TRBV7-9; clone_size: .; j_call: TRBJ2-1; cdr3_nt: TGTGCCAGCAGCTCCAACAATGAGCAGTTCTTC; cdr3_aa: CASSSNNEQFF
d_call: .; v_call: TRBV15; clone_size: .; j_call: TRBJ1-1; cdr3_nt: TGTGCCACCAGCAGAGCCCGAGGGGGGGGAACTGAAGCTTTCTTT; cdr3_aa: CATSRARGGGTEAFF
d_call: TRBD1; v_call: TRBV6-5; clone_size: .; j_call: TRBJ1-4; cdr3_nt: TGTGCCAGCAGTTCCAGACAGGGGGCTAATGAAAAACTGTTTTTT; cdr3_aa: CASSSRQGANEKLFF
d_call: TRBD1; v_call: TRBV10-3; clone_size: .; j_call: TRBJ1-2; cdr3_nt: TGTGCCATCAGTGAATGGACAGGGGGGCGGTATGGCTACACCTTC; cdr3_aa: CAISEWTGGRYGYTF
d_call: .; v_call: TRBV4-3; clone_size: once; j_call: TRBJ2-3; cdr3_nt: TGCGCCAGCAGCCAAGAATGGCGGGGTAGGACAGATACGCAGTATTTT; cdr3_aa: CASSQEWRGRTDTQYF
d_call: .; v_call: TRBV5-5; clone_size: .; j_call: TRBJ1-2; cdr3_nt: TGTGCCAGCAGCTCCCCCGGACGGACTAAGGGCTACACCTTC; cdr3_aa: CASSSPGRTKGYTF
d_call: TRBD2; v_call: TRBV5-4; clone_size: .; j_call: TRBJ2-7; cdr3_nt: TGTGCCAGCAGCTTGAGGTCTCTAGCGGGCGAGCAGTACTTC; cdr3_aa: CASSLRSLAGEQYF
d_call: .; v_call: TRBV14; clone_size: few; j_call: TRBJ2-3; cdr3_nt: TGTGCCAGCAGCCAAGATTTGTGGGGAGGAGAAACAGATACGCAGTATTTT; cdr3_aa: CASSQDLWGGETDTQYF
d_call: TRBD2; v_call: TRBV29-1; clone_size: .; j_call: TRBJ2-3; cdr3_nt: TGCAGCGTTGTTGAGCGGGACTACACAGATACGCAGTATTTT; cdr3_aa: CSVVERDYTDTQYF
d_call: .; v_call: TRBV14; clone_size: .; j_call: TRBJ2-3; cdr3_nt: TGTGCCAGCAGCCAAGATTCCGGGATTAGGAAAGATACGCAGTATTTT; cdr3_aa: CASSQDSGIRKDTQYF
d_call: .; v_call: TRBV5-6; clone_size: once; j_call: TRBJ2-2; cdr3_nt: TGTGCCAGCAGCTTGTCCGGGGTCATGTCCGGGGAGCTGTTTTTT; cdr3_aa: CASSLSGVMSGELFF
d_call: TRBD1; v_call: TRBV27; clone_size: .; j_call: TRBJ2-7; cdr3_nt: TGTGCCAGCAGTTTAGGGACAGGACCCTCCTACGAGCAGTACTTC; cdr3_aa: CASSLGTGPSYEQYF
d_call: TRBD1; v_call: TRBV2; clone_size: .; j_call: TRBJ2-3; cdr3_nt: TGTGCCAGCGAGCTCCAGGGGGCGCGTATCTCACATACGCAGTATTTT; cdr3_aa: CASELQGARISHTQYF
d_call: .; v_call: TRBV28; clone_size: .; j_call: TRBJ1-5; cdr3_nt: TGTGCCAGCAGCGTCAGGGTGGAGCAGCCCCAGCATTTT; cdr3_aa: CASSVRVEQPQHF
d_call: .; v_call: TRBV6-5; clone_size: .; j_call: TRBJ2-5; cdr3_nt: TGTGCCAGCAGTTACTCCATAGAACCGAGCGGGACCCAGTACTTC; cdr3_aa: CASSYSIEPSGTQYF
d_call: TRBD1; v_call: TRBV4-1; clone_size: .; j_call: TRBJ2-1; cdr3_nt: TGCGCCAGCAGTCCCTTTTGGGACAGGTCCTACAATGAGCAGTTCTTC; cdr3_aa: CASSPFWDRSYNEQFF
d_call: .; v_call: TRBV28; clone_size: .; j_call: TRBJ1-2; cdr3_nt: TGTGCCAGCAGTACCAGGGACACTGATGGCTACACCTTC; cdr3_aa: CASSTRDTDGYTF
d_call: .; v_call: TRBV6-1; clone_size: .; j_call: TRBJ2-1; cdr3_nt: TGTGCCAGCAGTGAAGGAGCGGGTTTCAATGAGCAGTTCTTC; cdr3_aa: CASSEGAGFNEQFF
d_call: .; v_call: TRBV19; clone_size: .; j_call: TRBJ2-7; cdr3_nt: TGTGCCAGTAGTATTGCGCGTGCCACTAACTACGAGCAGTACTTC; cdr3_aa: CASSIARATNYEQYF
d_call: TRBD1; v_call: TRBV2; clone_size: few; j_call: TRBJ2-7; cdr3_nt: TGTGCCAGCGGGACAGGGGGCTACCACGAGCAGTACTTC; cdr3_aa: CASGTGGYHEQYF
d_call: TRBD2; v_call: TRBV27; clone_size: .; j_call: TRBJ2-7; cdr3_nt: TGTGCCAGCAGGCTTCGGGGGGAGCCCTACGAGCAGTACTTC; cdr3_aa: CASRLRGEPYEQYF
d_call: TRBD2; v_call: TRBV5-4; clone_size: .; j_call: TRBJ2-7; cdr3_nt: TGTGCCAGCTCACGAGGGGGACTAGCCGGACTTTTCGCCTACGAGCAGTACTTC; cdr3_aa: CASSRGGLAGLFAYEQYF
d_call: .; v_call: TRBV15; clone_size: .; j_call: TRBJ2-1; cdr3_nt: TGTGCCACCAGCAGAGATCTGACTACTATCTCCTACAATGAGCAGTTCTTC; cdr3_aa: CATSRDLTTISYNEQFF
d_call: .; v_call: TRBV16; clone_size: .; j_call: TRBJ1-2; cdr3_nt: TGTGCCAGCAGCCGACAGTGGATGGATGGCTACACCTTC; cdr3_aa: CASSRQWMDGYTF
d_call: TRBD1; v_call: TRBV28; clone_size: .; j_call: TRBJ2-7; cdr3_nt: TGTGCCAGCAGCAAGACAGGGGGCAGCAGGTACGAGCAGTACTTC; cdr3_aa: CASSKTGGSRYEQYF
d_call: TRBD2; v_call: TRBV27; clone_size: .; j_call: TRBJ2-7; cdr3_nt: TGTGCCAGCAGTTTAGCGGGAGATACCCTACACGAGCAGTACTTC; cdr3_aa: CASSLAGDTLHEQYF
d_call: .; v_call: TRBV6-4; clone_size: .; j_call: TRBJ2-1; cdr3_nt: TGTGCCAGCAGCCCCCTTAGGGGCCACAATGAGCAGTTCTTC; cdr3_aa: CASSPLRGHNEQFF
d_call: TRBD1; v_call: TRBV7-2; clone_size: few; j_call: TRBJ1-2; cdr3_nt: TGTGCCAGCACCGTTCCCGGGACAGGGTATGGCTACACCTTC; cdr3_aa: CASTVPGTGYGYTF
d_call: TRBD2; v_call: TRBV7-3; clone_size: .; j_call: TRBJ2-5; cdr3_nt: TGTGCCAGCAGCTTAAAAGGTGGGAGGGCCGGAGAGACCCAGTACTTC; cdr3_aa: CASSLKGGRAGETQYF
d_call: .; v_call: TRBV7-8; clone_size: .; j_call: TRBJ2-7; cdr3_nt: TGTGCCAGCAGCTTAAGAGGGCCGACGGCCGAGCAGTACTTC; cdr3_aa: CASSLRGPTAEQYF
d_call: TRBD1; v_call: TRBV18; clone_size: once; j_call: TRBJ2-5; cdr3_nt: TGTGCCAGCTCAATCGGACAGGGAGAGACCCAGTACTTC; cdr3_aa: CASSIGQGETQYF
d_call: .; v_call: TRBV13; clone_size: .; j_call: TRBJ1-1; cdr3_nt: TGTGCCAGCAGCTTCCAGAACACTGAAGCTTTCTTT; cdr3_aa: CASSFQNTEAFF
d_call: .; v_call: TRBV18; clone_size: .; j_call: TRBJ1-2; cdr3_nt: TGTGCCAGCTCACCCGGACAATCTTCTAACTATGGCTACACCTTC; cdr3_aa: CASSPGQSSNYGYTF
d_call: .; v_call: TRBV6-6; clone_size: .; j_call: TRBJ1-1; cdr3_nt: TGTGCCAGCAGTTACTCGGAGGGGAGGAACACTGAAGCTTTCTTT; cdr3_aa: CASSYSEGRNTEAFF
d_call: TRBD2; v_call: TRBV18; clone_size: .; j_call: TRBJ2-7; cdr3_nt: TGTGCCAGCTCCAAAGCGGCTGTCCTAGCGGACTCCTACGAGCAGTACTTC; cdr3_aa: CASSKAAVLADSYEQYF
d_call: .; v_call: TRBV28; clone_size: .; j_call: TRBJ2-7; cdr3_nt: TGTGCCAGCAGTGGAGGGTACGGACCCCCCTACGAGCAGTACTTC; cdr3_aa: CASSGGYGPPYEQYF
d_call: .; v_call: TRBV11-2; clone_size: .; j_call: TRBJ2-6; cdr3_nt: TGTGCCAGCATTGGGGGGTTTGAGGCAGGGGCCAACGTCCTGACTTTC; cdr3_aa: CASIGGFEAGANVLTF
d_call: TRBD2; v_call: TRBV27; clone_size: .; j_call: TRBJ2-3; cdr3_nt: TGTGCCAGCAGTTCGAGCGGGAGGGTTAGCACAGATACGCAGTATTTT; cdr3_aa: CASSSSGRVSTDTQYF
d_call: TRBD1; v_call: TRBV9; clone_size: .; j_call: TRBJ2-5; cdr3_nt: TGTGCCAGCAGCGTAGCACAGGGGAAAGAGACCCAGTACTTC; cdr3_aa: CASSVAQGKETQYF
d_call: .; v_call: TRBV21-1; clone_size: .; j_call: TRBJ1-3; cdr3_nt: TGTGCCAGCAGCTCCGATTCTAGCACAGGGCTCTCTGGAAACACCATATATTTT; cdr3_aa: CASSSDSSTGLSGNTIYF
d_call: .; v_call: TRBV5-1; clone_size: few; j_call: TRBJ1-3; cdr3_nt: TGCGCCAGCAGCTTTGGTCAGGGCTCTGGAAACACCATATATTTT; cdr3_aa: CASSFGQGSGNTIYF
d_call: .; v_call: TRBV5-1; clone_size: .; j_call: TRBJ1-1; cdr3_nt: TGCGCCAGCAGCTTTTGGGCAGGGAAGGCTTTCTTT; cdr3_aa: CASSFWAGKAFF
d_call: .; v_call: TRBV6-5; clone_size: .; j_call: TRBJ2-5; cdr3_nt: TGTGCCAGCAGCCCACTTGCGAGGGTTCGGGAGACCCAGTACTTC; cdr3_aa: CASSPLARVRETQYF
d_call: TRBD2; v_call: TRBV9; clone_size: .; j_call: TRBJ2-5; cdr3_nt: TGTGCCAGCAGCGTCTCGGGGGGTATTTTGGAGACCCAGTACTTC; cdr3_aa: CASSVSGGILETQYF
d_call: .; v_call: TRBV2; clone_size: few; j_call: TRBJ2-7; cdr3_nt: TGTGCCAGCAGTGACCCCGGAGCTGACGCCACCTACGAGCAGTACTTC; cdr3_aa: CASSDPGADATYEQYF
d_call: TRBD1; v_call: TRBV7-2; clone_size: once; j_call: TRBJ1-1; cdr3_nt: TGTGCCAGCAGCCCACAGGGACAGGGTGGGGTGAACACTGAAGCTTTCTTT; cdr3_aa: CASSPQGQGGVNTEAFF
d_call: .; v_call: TRBV4-2; clone_size: .; j_call: TRBJ2-5; cdr3_nt: TGTGCCAGCAGCCAAAACAGGGACGGTGAAGAGACCCAGTACTTC; cdr3_aa: CASSQNRDGEETQYF
d_call: TRBD1; v_call: TRBV13; clone_size: .; j_call: TRBJ2-4; cdr3_nt: TGTGCCAGCAGCTCCCACCTCGACAGGGGGGGCAACATTCAGTACTTC; cdr3_aa: CASSSHLDRGGNIQYF
d_call: .; v_call: TRBV6-5; clone_size: few; j_call: TRBJ1-2; cdr3_nt: TGTGCCAGCAGCGACCCGGGGGGCTACACCTTC; cdr3_aa: CASSDPGGYTF